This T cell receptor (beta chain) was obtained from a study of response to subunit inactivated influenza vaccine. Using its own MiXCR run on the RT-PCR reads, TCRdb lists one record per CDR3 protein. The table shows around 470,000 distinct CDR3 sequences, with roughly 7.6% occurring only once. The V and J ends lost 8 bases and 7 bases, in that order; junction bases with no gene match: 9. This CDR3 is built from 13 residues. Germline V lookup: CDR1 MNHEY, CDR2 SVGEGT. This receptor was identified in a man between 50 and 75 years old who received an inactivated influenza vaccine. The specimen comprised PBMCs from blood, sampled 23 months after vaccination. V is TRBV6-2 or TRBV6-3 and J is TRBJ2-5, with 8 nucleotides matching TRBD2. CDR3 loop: CASESGGRGTQYF. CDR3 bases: TGTGCCAGCGAAAGCGGGGGAAGAGGGACCCAGTACTTC.